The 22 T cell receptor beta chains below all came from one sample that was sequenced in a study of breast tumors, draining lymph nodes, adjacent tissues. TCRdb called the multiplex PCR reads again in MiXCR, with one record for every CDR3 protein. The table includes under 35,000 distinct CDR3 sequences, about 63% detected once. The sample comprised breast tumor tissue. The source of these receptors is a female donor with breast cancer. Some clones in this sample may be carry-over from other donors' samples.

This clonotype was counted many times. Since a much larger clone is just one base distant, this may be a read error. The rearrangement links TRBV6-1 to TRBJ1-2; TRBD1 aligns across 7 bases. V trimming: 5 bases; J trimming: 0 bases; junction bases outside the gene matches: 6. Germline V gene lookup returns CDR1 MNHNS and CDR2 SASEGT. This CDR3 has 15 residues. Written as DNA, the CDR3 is TGTGCCAGCAGTCGAGGGACAGTAGCTAACTATGGCTACACCTTC. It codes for CASSRGTVANYGYTF.

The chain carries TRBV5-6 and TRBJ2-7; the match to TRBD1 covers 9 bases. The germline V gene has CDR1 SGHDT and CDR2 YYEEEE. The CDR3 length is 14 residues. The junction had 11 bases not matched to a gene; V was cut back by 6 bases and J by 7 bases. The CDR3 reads CASTSLQGAREQYF. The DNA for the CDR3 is TGTGCCAGCACCTCGCTACAGGGGGCGCGGGAGCAGTACTTC.

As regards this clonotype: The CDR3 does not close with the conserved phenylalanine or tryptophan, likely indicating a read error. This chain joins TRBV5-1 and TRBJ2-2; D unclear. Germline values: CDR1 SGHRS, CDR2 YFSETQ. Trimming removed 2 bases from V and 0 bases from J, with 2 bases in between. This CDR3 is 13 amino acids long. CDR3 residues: CASSLTNTGELFL. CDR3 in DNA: TGCGCCAGCAGCTTAACGAACACCGGGGAGCTGTTTTTG.

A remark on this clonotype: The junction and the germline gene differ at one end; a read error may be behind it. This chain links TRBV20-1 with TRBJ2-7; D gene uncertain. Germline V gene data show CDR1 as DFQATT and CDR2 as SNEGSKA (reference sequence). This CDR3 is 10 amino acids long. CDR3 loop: CNARRARQYF. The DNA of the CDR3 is TGCAATGCTAGGCGCGCCCGACAGTACTTC.

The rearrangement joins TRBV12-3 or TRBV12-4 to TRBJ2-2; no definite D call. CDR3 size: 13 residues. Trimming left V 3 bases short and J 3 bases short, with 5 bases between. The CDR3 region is CASSFLDTGELFF. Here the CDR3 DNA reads TGTGCCAGCAGTTTCCTAGACACCGGGGAGCTGTTTTTT.

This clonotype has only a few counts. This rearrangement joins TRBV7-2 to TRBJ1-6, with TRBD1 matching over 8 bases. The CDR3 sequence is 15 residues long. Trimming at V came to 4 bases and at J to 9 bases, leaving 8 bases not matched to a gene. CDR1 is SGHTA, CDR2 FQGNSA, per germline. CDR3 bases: TGTGCCAGCAGCTGGGGCCGGACAGGGTTTTCACCCCTCCACTTT. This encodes CASSWGRTGFSPLHF.

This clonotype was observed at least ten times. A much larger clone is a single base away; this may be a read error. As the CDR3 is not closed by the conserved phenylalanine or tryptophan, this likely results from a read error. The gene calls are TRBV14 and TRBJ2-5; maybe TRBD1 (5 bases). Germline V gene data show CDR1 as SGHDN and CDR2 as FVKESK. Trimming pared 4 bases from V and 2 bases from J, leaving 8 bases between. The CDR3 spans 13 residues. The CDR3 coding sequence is TGTGCCAGCAGCCGACAGCTACAAGAGACCCAGTACTCC. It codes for CASSRQLQETQYS.

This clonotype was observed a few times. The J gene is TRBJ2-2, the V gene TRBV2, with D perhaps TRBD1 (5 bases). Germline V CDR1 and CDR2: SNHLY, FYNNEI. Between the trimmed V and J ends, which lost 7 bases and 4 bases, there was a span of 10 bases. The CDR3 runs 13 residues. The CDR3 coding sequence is TGTGCCAGCACCCTTGACAGCACCGGGGAGCTGTTTTTT. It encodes CASTLDSTGELFF.

The CDR3 is CASSDPNTGELFF. CDR3 DNA: TGTGCCAGTAGCGACCCGAACACCGGGGAGCTGTTTTTT. J is TRBJ2-2 and V is TRBV7-3; possibly TRBD2 for D (5 bases). Deletions cut 9 bases from V and 0 bases from J, with 8 bases between. Germline lookup yields CDR1 SGHTA and CDR2 FQGTGA. This CDR3 region has 13 residues.

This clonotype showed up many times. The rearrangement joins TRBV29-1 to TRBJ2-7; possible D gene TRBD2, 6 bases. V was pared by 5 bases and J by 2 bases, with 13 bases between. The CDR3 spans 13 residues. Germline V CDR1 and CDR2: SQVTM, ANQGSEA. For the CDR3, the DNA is TGCAGCGTTACCGGGACTCTCCCCTACGAGCAGTACTTC. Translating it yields CSVTGTLPYEQYF.

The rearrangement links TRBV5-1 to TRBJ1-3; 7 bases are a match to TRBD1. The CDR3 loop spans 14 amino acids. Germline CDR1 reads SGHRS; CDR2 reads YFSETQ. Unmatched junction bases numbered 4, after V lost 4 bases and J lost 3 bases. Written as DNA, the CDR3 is TGCGCCAGCAGCGAACAGGGGTTTGGAAACACCATATATTTT. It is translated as CASSEQGFGNTIYF.

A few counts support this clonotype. CDR3 region: CAWSVVGGAEGYTF. DNA for the CDR3: TGTGCCTGGAGCGTGGTGGGGGGCGCGGAAGGCTACACCTTC. The V call is TRBV30, the J call TRBJ1-2; perhaps TRBD1 as D (6 bases). Germline loops: CDR1 GTSNPN, CDR2 SVGIG (reference sequence). This CDR3 is built from 14 residues. Trimming stripped 3 bases from V and 8 bases from J, with 19 bases between.

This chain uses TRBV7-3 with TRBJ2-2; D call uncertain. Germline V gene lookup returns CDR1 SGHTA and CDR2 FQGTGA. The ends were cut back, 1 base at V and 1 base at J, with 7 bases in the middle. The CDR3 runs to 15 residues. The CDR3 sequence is CASSLIPVNTGELFF. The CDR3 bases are TGTGCCAGCAGCTTAATCCCAGTGAACACCGGGGAGCTGTTTTTT.

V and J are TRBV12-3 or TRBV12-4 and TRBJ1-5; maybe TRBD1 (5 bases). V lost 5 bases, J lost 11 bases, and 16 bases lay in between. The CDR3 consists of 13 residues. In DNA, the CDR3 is TGTGCCAGCAGTCGGGACTTACAAGAGACCCAGCATTTT. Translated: CASSRDLQETQHF.

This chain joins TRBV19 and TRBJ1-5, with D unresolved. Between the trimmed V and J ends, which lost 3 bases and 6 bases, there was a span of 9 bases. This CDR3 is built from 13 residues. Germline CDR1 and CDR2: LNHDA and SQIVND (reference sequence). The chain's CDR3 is CASSIQAGQPQHF. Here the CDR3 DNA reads TGTGCCAGTAGTATTCAAGCGGGTCAGCCCCAGCATTTT.

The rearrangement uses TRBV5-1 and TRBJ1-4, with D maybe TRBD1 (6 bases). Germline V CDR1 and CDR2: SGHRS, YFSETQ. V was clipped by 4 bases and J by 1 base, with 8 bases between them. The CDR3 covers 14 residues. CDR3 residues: CASSIQGTNEKLFF. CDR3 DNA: TGCGCCAGCAGCATACAGGGAACTAATGAAAAACTGTTTTTT.

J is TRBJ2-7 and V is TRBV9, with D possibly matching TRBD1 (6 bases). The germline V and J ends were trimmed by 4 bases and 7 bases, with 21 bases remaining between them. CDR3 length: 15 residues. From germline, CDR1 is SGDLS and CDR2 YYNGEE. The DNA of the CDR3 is TGTGCCAGCAGCAAAACAGGGTATCCTACGGAAGAGCAGTACTTC. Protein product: CASSKTGYPTEEQYF.

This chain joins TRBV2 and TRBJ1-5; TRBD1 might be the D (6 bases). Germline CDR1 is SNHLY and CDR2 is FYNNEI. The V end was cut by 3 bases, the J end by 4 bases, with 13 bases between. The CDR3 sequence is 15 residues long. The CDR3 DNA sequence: TGTGCCAGCAGTGATTCGGGACAAGATAATCAGCCCCAGCATTTT. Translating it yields CASSDSGQDNQPQHF. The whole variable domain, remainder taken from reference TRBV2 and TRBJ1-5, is EPEVTQTPSHQVTQMGQEVILRCVPISNHLYFYWYRQILGQKVEFLVSFYNNEISEKSEIFDDQFSVERPDGSNFTLKIRSTKLEDSAMYFCASSDSGQDNQPQHFGDGTRLSIL.

In nucleotides, the CDR3 is TGTGCCAGCAGCCCCTGGGTGACCGGGGAGCTGTTTTTT. Amino acid sequence: CASSPWVTGELFF. V is TRBV7-3 and J is TRBJ2-2; D unclear. The V gene lost 5 bases and the J gene lost 5 bases, with 9 bases spanning the gap. The CDR3 sequence is 13 residues long. Germline values: CDR1 SGHTA, CDR2 FQGTGA.

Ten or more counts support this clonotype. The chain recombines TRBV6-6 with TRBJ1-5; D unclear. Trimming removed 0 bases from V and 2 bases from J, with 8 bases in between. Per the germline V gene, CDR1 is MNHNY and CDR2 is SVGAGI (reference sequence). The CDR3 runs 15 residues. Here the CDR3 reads CASSYSELRNQPQHF. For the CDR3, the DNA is TGTGCCAGCAGTTACTCGGAACTGCGCAATCAGCCCCAGCATTTT.

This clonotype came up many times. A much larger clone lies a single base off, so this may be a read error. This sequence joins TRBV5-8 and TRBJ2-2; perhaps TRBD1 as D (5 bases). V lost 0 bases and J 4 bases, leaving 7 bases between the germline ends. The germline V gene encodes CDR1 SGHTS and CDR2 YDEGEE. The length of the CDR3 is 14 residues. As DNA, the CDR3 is TGTGCCAGCAGCTTGGGACAGACCACCGGGGAGCTGTTTTTT. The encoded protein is CASSLGQTTGELFF.

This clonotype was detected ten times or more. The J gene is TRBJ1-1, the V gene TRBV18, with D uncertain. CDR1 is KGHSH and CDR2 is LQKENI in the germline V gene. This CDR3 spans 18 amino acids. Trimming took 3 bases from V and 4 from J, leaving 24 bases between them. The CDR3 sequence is CASSPVTGGLMSGTEAFF. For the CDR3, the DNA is TGTGCCAGCTCACCGGTAACGGGCGGACTAATGTCGGGCACTGAAGCTTTCTTT.